The table lists the clone carrying this TCR beta chain with a count of one. This entry comes from a study of T cell responses to AZD1222 COVID-19 vaccine. Only in-frame clones appear in the TCRdb table, and some are missing; sequencing was by immunoSEQ multiplex PCR. The sample includes about 100,000 clones, 70% to 90% of them seen just once. V dropped 4 bases and J dropped 2 bases, with 15 bases sitting between them. This CDR3 is built from 16 residues. CDR1 is MGHRA, CDR2 YSYEKL, per germline. The V and J genes are TRBV4-1 and TRBJ1-5; D is possibly TRBD1 (5 bases). This TCR derives from an adult in good health. Material: peripheral blood, obtained on day 0 of AZD1222 vaccination. CDR3 DNA: TGCGCCAGCAGCCGCGGGACCTCCGGGGGCAATCAGCCCCAGCATTTT. This sequence encodes CASSRGTSGGNQPQHF.